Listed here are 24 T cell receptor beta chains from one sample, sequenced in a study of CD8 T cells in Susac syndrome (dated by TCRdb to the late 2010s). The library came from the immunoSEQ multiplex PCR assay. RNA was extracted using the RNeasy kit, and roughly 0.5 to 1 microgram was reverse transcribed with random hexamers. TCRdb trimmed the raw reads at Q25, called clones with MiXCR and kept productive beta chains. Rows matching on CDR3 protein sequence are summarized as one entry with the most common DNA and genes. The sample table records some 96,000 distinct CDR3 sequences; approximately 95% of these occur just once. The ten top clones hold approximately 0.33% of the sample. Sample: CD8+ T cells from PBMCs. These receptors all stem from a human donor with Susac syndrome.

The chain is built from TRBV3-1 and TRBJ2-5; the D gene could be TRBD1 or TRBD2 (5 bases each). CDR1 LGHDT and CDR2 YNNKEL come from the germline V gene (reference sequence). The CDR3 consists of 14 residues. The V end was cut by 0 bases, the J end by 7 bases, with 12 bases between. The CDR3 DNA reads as TGTGCCAGCAGCCAAGAAGCCCGGGGACGGACCCAGTACTTC. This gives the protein CASSQEARGRTQYF.

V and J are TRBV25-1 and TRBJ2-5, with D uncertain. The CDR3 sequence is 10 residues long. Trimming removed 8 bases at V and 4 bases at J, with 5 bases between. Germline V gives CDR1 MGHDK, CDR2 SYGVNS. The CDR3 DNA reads TGTGCCAGCGGCATAGAGACCCAGTACTTC. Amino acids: CASGIETQYF.

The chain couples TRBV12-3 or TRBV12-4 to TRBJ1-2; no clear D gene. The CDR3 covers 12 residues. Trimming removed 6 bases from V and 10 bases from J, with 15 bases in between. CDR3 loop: CASSLTTRNYTF. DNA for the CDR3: TGTGCCAGCAGCCTGACGACCCGTAACTACACCTTC.

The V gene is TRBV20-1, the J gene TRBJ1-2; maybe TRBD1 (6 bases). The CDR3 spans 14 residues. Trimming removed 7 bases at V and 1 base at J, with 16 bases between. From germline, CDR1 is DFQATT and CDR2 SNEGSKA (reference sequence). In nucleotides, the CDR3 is TGCAGTGGGGACCCGGACAGAATTAACTATGGCTACACCTTC. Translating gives CSGDPDRINYGYTF.

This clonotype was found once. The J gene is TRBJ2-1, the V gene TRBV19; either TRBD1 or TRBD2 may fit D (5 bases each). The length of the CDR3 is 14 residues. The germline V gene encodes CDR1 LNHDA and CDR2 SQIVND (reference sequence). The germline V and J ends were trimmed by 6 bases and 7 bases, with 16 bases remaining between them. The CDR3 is CASSYRDRANEQFF. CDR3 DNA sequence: TGTGCCAGTAGCTACCGGGACCGAGCTAATGAGCAGTTCTTC.

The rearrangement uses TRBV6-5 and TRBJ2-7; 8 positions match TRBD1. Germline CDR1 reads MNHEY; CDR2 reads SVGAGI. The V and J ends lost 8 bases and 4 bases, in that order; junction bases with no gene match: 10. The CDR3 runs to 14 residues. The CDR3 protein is CASGRGQETYEQYF. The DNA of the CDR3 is TGTGCCAGCGGAAGGGGACAGGAAACTTACGAGCAGTACTTC.

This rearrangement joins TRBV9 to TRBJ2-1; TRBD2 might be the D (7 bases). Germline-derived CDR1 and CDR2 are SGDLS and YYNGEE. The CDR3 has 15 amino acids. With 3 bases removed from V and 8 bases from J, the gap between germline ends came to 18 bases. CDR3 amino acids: CASSAPGGGRYEQFF. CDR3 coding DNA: TGTGCCAGCAGCGCCCCGGGGGGCGGGAGATATGAGCAGTTCTTC.

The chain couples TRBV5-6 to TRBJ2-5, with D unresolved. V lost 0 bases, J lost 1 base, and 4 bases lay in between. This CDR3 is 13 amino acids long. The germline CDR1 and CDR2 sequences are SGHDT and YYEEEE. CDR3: CASSLAAQETQYF. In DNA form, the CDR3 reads TGTGCCAGCAGCTTGGCGGCCCAAGAGACCCAGTACTTC.

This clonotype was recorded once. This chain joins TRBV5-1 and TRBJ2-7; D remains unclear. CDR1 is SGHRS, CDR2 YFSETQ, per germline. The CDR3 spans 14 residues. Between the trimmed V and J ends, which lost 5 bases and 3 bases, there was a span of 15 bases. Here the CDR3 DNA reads TGCGCCAGCAGGTCAGCAGAGTCGAACTACGAGCAGTACTTC. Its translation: CASRSAESNYEQYF.

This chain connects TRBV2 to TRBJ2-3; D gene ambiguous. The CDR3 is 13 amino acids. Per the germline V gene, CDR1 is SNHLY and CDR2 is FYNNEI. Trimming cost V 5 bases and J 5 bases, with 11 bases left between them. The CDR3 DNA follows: TGTGCCAGCAGTCCGGACCGCCGAGATACGCAGTATTTT. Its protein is CASSPDRRDTQYF.

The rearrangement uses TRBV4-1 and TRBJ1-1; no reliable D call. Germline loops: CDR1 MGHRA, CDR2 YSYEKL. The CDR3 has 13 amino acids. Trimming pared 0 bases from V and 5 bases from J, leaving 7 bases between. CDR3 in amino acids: CASSQDMETEAFF. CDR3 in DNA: TGCGCCAGCAGCCAAGATATGGAGACTGAAGCTTTCTTT.

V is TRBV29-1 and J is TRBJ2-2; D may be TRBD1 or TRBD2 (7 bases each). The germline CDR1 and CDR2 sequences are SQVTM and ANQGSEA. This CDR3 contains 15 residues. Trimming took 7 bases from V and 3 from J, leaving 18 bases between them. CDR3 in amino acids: CSARGSGEDTGELFF. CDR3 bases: TGCAGCGCCAGGGGGAGCGGGGAAGACACCGGGGAGCTGTTTTTT.

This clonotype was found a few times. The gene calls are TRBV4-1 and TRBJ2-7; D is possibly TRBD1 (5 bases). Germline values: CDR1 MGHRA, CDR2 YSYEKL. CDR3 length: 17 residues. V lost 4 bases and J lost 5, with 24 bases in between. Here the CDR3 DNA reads TGCGCCAGCAGCCCCAGGGTTATCCGCGACACCTACCACGAGCAGTACTTC. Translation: CASSPRVIRDTYHEQYF.

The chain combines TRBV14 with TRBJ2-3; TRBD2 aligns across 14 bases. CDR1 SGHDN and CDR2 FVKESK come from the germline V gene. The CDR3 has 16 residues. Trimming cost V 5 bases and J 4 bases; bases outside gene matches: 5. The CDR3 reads CASSDGTSGGADTQYF. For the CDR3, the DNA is TGTGCCAGCAGCGATGGGACTAGCGGGGGTGCAGATACGCAGTATTTT.

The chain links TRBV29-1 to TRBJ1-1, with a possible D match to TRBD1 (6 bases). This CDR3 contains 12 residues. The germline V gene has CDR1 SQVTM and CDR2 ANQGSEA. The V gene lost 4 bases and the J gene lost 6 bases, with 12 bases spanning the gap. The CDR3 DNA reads TGCAGCGTTGTGGGGGGGGCGGCTGAAGCTTTCTTT. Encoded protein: CSVVGGAAEAFF.

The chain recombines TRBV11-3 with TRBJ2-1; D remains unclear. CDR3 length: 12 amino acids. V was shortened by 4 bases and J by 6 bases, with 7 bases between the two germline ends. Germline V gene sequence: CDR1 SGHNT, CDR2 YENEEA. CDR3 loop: CASSSASNEQFF. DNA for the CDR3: TGTGCCAGCAGCTCCGCTAGCAATGAGCAGTTCTTC.

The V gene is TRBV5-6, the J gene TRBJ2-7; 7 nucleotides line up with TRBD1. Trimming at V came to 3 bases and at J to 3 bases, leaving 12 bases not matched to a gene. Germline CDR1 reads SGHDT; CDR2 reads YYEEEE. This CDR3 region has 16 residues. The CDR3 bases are TGTGCCAGCAGCTCCCGAGGGGGCGGTAATTTCTACGAGCAGTACTTC. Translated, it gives CASSSRGGGNFYEQYF.

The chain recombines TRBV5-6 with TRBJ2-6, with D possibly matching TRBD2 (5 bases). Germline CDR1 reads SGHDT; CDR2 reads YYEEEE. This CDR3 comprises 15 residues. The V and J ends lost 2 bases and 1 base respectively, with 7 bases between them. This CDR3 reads CASSFRDSGANVLTF. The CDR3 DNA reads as TGTGCCAGCAGCTTCCGGGATTCTGGGGCCAACGTCCTGACTTTC.

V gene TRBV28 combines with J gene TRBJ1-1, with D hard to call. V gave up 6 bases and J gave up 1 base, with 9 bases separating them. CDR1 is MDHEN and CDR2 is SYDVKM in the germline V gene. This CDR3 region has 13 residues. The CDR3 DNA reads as TGTGCCAGCAGATCAAATACGAACACTGAAGCTTTCTTT. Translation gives CASRSNTNTEAFF.

CDR3 in DNA: TGCAGTGCTATGGGGGGACTAGCGTATGAGCAGTTCTTC. It yields the protein CSAMGGLAYEQFF. The genes are TRBV20-1 and TRBJ2-1; TRBD2 aligns across 10 bases. J lost 8 bases, V lost 4 bases, and 5 bases had no gene match. The length of the CDR3 is 13 residues. The germline CDR1 and CDR2 sequences are DFQATT and SNEGSKA (reference sequence).

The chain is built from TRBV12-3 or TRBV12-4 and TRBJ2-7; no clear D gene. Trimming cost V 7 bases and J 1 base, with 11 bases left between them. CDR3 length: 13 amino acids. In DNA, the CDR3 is TGTGCCAGCACCACGGACGGGTCCTACGAGCAGTACTTC. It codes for CASTTDGSYEQYF.

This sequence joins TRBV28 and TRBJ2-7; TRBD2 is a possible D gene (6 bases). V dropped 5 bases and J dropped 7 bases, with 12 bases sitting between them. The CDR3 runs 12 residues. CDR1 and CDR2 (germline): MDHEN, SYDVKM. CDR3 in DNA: TGTGCCAGCAGTCCCGGGGGTTGGGAGCAGTACTTC. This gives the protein CASSPGGWEQYF.

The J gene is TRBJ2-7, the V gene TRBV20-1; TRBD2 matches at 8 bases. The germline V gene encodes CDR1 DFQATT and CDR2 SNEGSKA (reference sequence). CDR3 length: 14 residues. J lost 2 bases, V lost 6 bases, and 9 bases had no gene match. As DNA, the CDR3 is TGCAGTGCCCGCCTATACGGGAGGGCCTACGAGCAGTACTTC. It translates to CSARLYGRAYEQYF.

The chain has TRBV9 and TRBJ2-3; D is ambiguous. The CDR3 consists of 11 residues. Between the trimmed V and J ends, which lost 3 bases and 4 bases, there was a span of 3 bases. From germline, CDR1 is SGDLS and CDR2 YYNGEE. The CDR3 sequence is CASSGSDTQYF. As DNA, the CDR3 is TGTGCCAGCAGCGGATCAGATACGCAGTATTTT.